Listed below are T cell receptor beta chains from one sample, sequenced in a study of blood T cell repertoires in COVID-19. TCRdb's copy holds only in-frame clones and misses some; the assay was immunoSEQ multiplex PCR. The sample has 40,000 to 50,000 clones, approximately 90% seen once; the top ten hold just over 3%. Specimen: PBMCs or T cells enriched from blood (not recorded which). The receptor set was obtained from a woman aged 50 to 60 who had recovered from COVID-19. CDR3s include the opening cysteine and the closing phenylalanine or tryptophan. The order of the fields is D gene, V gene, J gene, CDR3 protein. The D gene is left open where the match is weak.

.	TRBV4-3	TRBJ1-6	CASSQDSSSPLHF
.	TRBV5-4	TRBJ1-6	CASSLQGYNSPLHF
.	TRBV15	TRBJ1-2	CATQEGNGRGGYTF
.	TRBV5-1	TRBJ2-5	CASSLTAPGAHQETQYF
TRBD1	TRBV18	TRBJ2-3	CASSPTGGGTDTQYF
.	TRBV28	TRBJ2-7	CASSFGASGLEQYF
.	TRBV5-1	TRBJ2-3	CASRAGSTDTQYF
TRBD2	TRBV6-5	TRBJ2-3	CASSGGDTQYF
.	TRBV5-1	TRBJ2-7	CASSLATSVSHEQYF
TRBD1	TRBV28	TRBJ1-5	CASGPNRGVSNQPQHF
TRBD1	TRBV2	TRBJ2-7	CASSGTGGGEQYF
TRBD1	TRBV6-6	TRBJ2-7	CASSMGQGAGYEQYF
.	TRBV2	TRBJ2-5	CASRGGPDDQETQYF
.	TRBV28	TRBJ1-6	CASRWVGGGSYNSPLHF
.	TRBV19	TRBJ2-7	CASSMSQGLYYEQYF
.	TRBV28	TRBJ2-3	CASSFGGAHTDTQYF
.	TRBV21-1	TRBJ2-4	CASSRSTSGGPRISAKNIQYF
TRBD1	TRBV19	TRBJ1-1	CASSPRTGVFTEAFF
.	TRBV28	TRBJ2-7	CASRPNEQYF
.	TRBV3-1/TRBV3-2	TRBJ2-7	CASSQGTTTYEQYF
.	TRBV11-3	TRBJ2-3	CASSKGTTSTDTQYF
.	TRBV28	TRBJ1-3	CASRPVTGGNTIYF
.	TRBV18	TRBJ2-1	CASSPDRSSYNEQFF
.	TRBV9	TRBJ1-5	CASSVGALSGNQPQHF
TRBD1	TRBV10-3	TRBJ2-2	CAISSPGQGTGELFF
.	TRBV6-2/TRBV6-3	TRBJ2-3	CASSAASGSSLDTQYF
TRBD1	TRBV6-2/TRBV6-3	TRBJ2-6	CASSYRDRVTSGANVLTF
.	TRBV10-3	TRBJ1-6	CAINDGSGVSPLHF
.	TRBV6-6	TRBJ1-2	CASSISQGLEGYTF